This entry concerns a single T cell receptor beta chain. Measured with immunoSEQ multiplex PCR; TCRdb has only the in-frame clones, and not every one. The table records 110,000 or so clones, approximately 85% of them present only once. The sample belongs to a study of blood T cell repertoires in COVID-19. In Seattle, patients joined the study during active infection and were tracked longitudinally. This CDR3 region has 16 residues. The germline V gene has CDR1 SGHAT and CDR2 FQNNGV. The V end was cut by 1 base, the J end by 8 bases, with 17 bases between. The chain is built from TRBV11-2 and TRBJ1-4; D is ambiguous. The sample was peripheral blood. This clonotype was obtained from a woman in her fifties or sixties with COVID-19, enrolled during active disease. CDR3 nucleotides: TGTGCCAGCAGCTTAGGGCGGGCGAGTTTGGGAGAAAAACTGTTTTTT. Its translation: CASSLGRASLGEKLFF.